This is a list of T cell receptor beta chains from one sample in a study of blood T cell repertoires in COVID-19. Clones were read by immunoSEQ multiplex PCR, and TCRdb kept only the in-frame ones, dropping some. The table records 150,000 to 200,000 clones, approximately 92% of them present only once. The specimen was PBMCs or T cells enriched from blood (not recorded which). Receptors originate from a woman in her thirties or forties with acute COVID-19. Each CDR3 is given with its conserved first and last residue. Fields, in order: J gene, clone size, D gene, V gene, CDR3 DNA, CDR3 protein. The D gene is left open where the match is weak. Clone size is shown for a subset of rows, as once, few, many or a class of expanded clone.

>TRBJ2-1|NA|NA|TRBV19
TGTGCCAGTAGTATAGCCCCTCCGGGGAGCTCCTACAATGAGCAGTTCTTC
CASSIAPPGSSYNEQFF
>TRBJ1-2|NA|NA|TRBV4-2
TGTGCCAGCAGCCAAGATGGAGCCACCTATGGCTACACCTTC
CASSQDGATYGYTF
>TRBJ2-2|NA|TRBD2|TRBV7-9
TGTGCCAGCAGCTTAGGTAGCGGGGCCAACACCGGGGAGCTGTTTTTT
CASSLGSGANTGELFF
>TRBJ1-6|NA|NA|TRBV11-2
TGTGCCAGCAGCCGTCTAAGGAGCTCCTATAATTCACCCCTCCACTTT
CASSRLRSSYNSPLHF
>TRBJ2-3|NA|TRBD2|TRBV7-2
TGTGCCAGCAGCCGTTCAGGGACTAGCGGCACAGATACGCAGTATTTT
CASSRSGTSGTDTQYF
>TRBJ2-1|once|NA|TRBV3-1/TRBV3-2
TGTGCCAGCAGCCACCGGACAGTTAAGGGGATCAATGAGCAGTTCTTC
CASSHRTVKGINEQFF
>TRBJ1-6|NA|TRBD1|TRBV5-6
TGTGCCAGCAGCTTGACAGGGGATGGGTCACCCCTCCACTTT
CASSLTGDGSPLHF
>TRBJ2-7|NA|TRBD1|TRBV2
TGTGCCAGCAGTAAGAGGACAGGGTGGGAGCAGTACTTC
CASSKRTGWEQYF
>TRBJ1-4|NA|TRBD1|TRBV18
TGTGCCAGCTCATTAAGACAGGGGGCGGATGAAAAACTGTTTTTT
CASSLRQGADEKLFF
>TRBJ1-2|NA|TRBD1|TRBV4-2
TGTGCCAGCAGCCAATTGGGACAGGGCACTAACTATGGCTACACCTTC
CASSQLGQGTNYGYTF
>TRBJ1-1|NA|NA|TRBV30
TGTGCCTGGATGGACAGCCGGAACACTGAAGCTTTCTTT
CAWMDSRNTEAFF
>TRBJ1-2|NA|NA|TRBV6-5
TGTGCCAGCAGCTCCGGGGGGGGAAACTATGGCTACACCTTC
CASSSGGGNYGYTF
>TRBJ1-6|NA|TRBD1|TRBV7-9
TGTGCCAGCAGCTACGAGACAGGGGGCAATTCACCCCTCCACTTT
CASSYETGGNSPLHF
>TRBJ2-1|NA|TRBD1|TRBV4-3
TGCGCCAGCAGCCAAGAGTGGGGACAGGGGACAATTGAGCAGTTCTTC
CASSQEWGQGTIEQFF
>TRBJ2-1|NA|NA|TRBV19
TGTGCCAGTAGTTTCGGAGGCCGCCTCAATGAGCAGTTCTTC
CASSFGGRLNEQFF
>TRBJ1-1|NA|NA|TRBV9
TGTGCCAGCAGTGGGGACATGAACACTGAAGCTTTCTTT
CASSGDMNTEAFF
>TRBJ1-1|NA|NA|TRBV15
TGTGCCACCAGCAGAGATAACACATATGAAGCTTTCTTT
CATSRDNTYEAFF
>TRBJ2-1|NA|NA|TRBV6-5
TGTGCCAGCAGTTACTCGCTAGCCATCAATGAGCAGTTCTTC
CASSYSLAINEQFF
>TRBJ2-7|NA|TRBD2|TRBV30
TGTGCCGGAAAAACACTAGCGGGGGGGGTCTCCTACGAGCAGTACTTC
CAGKTLAGGVSYEQYF
>TRBJ2-7|NA|TRBD2|TRBV7-2
TGTGCCAGCAGCTTAGGGTCTCTAGCGGGACCCGAGCAGTACTTC
CASSLGSLAGPEQYF
>TRBJ1-1|NA|TRBD1|TRBV7-9
TGTGCCAGCAGCTCGCCGGGACAGGGGCGTGAAGCTTTCTTT
CASSSPGQGREAFF
>TRBJ1-5|few|NA|TRBV2
TGTGCCAGCACCGAATCCGGGGGGCCAAATCAGCCCCAGCATTTT
CASTESGGPNQPQHF
>TRBJ1-2|NA|NA|TRBV15
TGTGCCACCAGCAGAGATAGGGGGGGGGATGGCTACACCTTC
CATSRDRGGDGYTF
>TRBJ2-5|NA|TRBD2|TRBV6-5
TGTGCCAGCAGTTACTCGACTAGCGGGGGTCAAGAGACCCAGTACTTC
CASSYSTSGGQETQYF
>TRBJ2-3|NA|TRBD2|TRBV6-4
TGTGCCAGCAGCTATCTAGCGGGAAGCACAGATACGCAGTATTTT
CASSYLAGSTDTQYF
>TRBJ2-7|NA|NA|TRBV6-2/TRBV6-3
TGTGCCAGCAGTTACGGGTGGAGATTCAACGAGCAGTACTTC
CASSYGWRFNEQYF
>TRBJ1-4|once|TRBD1|TRBV28
TGTGCCAGCAGTTTCCTCGACAGGGATAATGAAAAACTGTTTTTT
CASSFLDRDNEKLFF
>TRBJ2-1|NA|NA|TRBV6-2/TRBV6-3
TGTGCCAGCAGTTACACCCACACCGGGCCTAACACAGGTGAGCAGTTCTTC
CASSYTHTGPNTGEQFF
>TRBJ2-3|NA|NA|TRBV5-4
TGTGCCAGCAGCTTCTACTCTCGCCATACGCAGTATTTT
CASSFYSRHTQYF
>TRBJ1-3|NA|NA|TRBV20-1
TGCAGTGCTAGTGGTGGCCTCTCTGGAAACACCATATATTTT
CSASGGLSGNTIYF
>TRBJ2-1|NA|NA|TRBV2
TGTGCCAGCAGTCTTCGCGGGGCGGTCGATGAGCAGTTCTTC
CASSLRGAVDEQFF
>TRBJ2-1|NA|TRBD2|TRBV9
TGTGCCAGCAGCCCGGGGGGGGGCTCCTACAATGAGCAGTTCTTC
CASSPGGGSYNEQFF
>TRBJ1-1|NA|NA|TRBV6-5
TGTGCCAGCAGTTACCTTAGACAGGACACTGAAGCTTTCTTT
CASSYLRQDTEAFF
>TRBJ2-1|NA|NA|TRBV10-1
TGCGCCAGCAGCCTAACAGGGAGCTCCTACAATGAGCAGTTCTTC
CASSLTGSSYNEQFF
>TRBJ1-2|NA|TRBD1|TRBV19
TGTGCCAGTAGCCCGGACAGGGCTGTATCCTATGGCTACACCTTC
CASSPDRAVSYGYTF
>TRBJ1-1|NA|NA|TRBV19
TGTGCCAGTAGTCCAAACTTACAGGGCACAGCTTTCTTT
CASSPNLQGTAFF
>TRBJ2-6|NA|NA|TRBV1
TGCACCAGCAGCCAAGATAGGACTAGCGGGGGGGTCTCTGGGGCCAACGTCCTGACTTTC
CTSSQDRTSGGVSGANVLTF
>TRBJ2-1|NA|NA|TRBV2
TGTGCCAGCAGTGAACGCAGGGAGCAGTTCTTC
CASSERREQFF
>TRBJ2-1|NA|TRBD2|TRBV28
TGTGCCAGCAGAAGATCCTTAGCGGGCTCCTACAATGAGCAGTTCTTC
CASRRSLAGSYNEQFF
>TRBJ1-4|NA|NA|TRBV4-1
TGCGCCAGCAGCCAAGAGGGGTACCAGGGAGGGGAAAAACTGTTTTTT
CASSQEGYQGGEKLFF
>TRBJ2-7|NA|TRBD2|TRBV5-6
TGTGCCAGCAGCGACGGACTAGCGATACCCTACGAGCAGTACTTC
CASSDGLAIPYEQYF
>TRBJ1-5|NA|NA|TRBV6-1
TGTGCCAGCAGTGAAGCGGCACCTTATAGCAATCAGCCCCAGCATTTT
CASSEAAPYSNQPQHF
>TRBJ2-1|once|TRBD1|TRBV6-5
TGTGCCAGCAGTACCCGGGACAGGGACTACAATGAGCAGTTCTTC
CASSTRDRDYNEQFF
>TRBJ2-3|NA|NA|TRBV18
TGTGCCAGCTCACCATCCGCGGCAGATACGCAGTATTTT
CASSPSAADTQYF
>TRBJ1-1|NA|TRBD1|TRBV10-3
TGTGCCATTTCGAGACAGGGGAACACTGAAGCTTTCTTT
CAISRQGNTEAFF
>TRBJ1-1|NA|TRBD1|TRBV7-9
TGTGCCAGCAGCTTATGGGACAGGGTCACTGAAGCTTTCTTT
CASSLWDRVTEAFF
>TRBJ1-2|NA|NA|TRBV19
TGTGCCAGTAGTATATCCGCCAATTCGCGGTATGGCTACACCTTC
CASSISANSRYGYTF